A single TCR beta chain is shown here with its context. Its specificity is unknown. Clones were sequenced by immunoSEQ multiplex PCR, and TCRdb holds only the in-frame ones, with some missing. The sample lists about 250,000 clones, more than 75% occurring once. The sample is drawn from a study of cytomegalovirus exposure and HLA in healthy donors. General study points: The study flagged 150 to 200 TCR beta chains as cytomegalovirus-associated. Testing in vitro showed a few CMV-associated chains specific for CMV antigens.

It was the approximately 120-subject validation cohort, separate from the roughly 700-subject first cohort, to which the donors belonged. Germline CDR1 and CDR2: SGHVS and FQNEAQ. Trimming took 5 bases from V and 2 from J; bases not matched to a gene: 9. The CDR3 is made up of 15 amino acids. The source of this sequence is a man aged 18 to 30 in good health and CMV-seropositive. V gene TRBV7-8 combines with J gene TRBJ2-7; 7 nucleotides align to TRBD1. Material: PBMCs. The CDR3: CASSVPGGTAYEQYF. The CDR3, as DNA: TGTGCCAGCAGCGTACCAGGGGGAACTGCCTACGAGCAGTACTTC. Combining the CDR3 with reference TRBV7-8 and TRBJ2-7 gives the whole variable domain GAGVSQSPRYKVAKRGQDVALRCDPISGHVSLFWYQQALGQGPEFLTYFQNEAQLDKSGLPSDRFFAERPEGSVSTLKIQRTQQEDSAVYLCASSVPGGTAYEQYFGPGTRLTVT.